Below are 21 T cell receptor beta chains sequenced from a single sample in a study of cytomegalovirus exposure and HLA in healthy donors. PCR was performed using 60 Vbeta and 13 Jbeta primers. The table came from immunoSEQ multiplex PCR; TCRdb's copy has only in-frame clones and leaves some out. The sample lists more than 100,000 clones, 74% occurring once. Sequencing was performed on PBMCs. The receptor source for this set is a woman aged 45-59 years in good health and CMV-seropositive.

This clone was seen only a few times. This chain links TRBV21-1 with TRBJ2-7; the table gives TRBD2 as D, unverified against the DNA. TRBV21-1 is labeled a pseudogene. This CDR3 has 12 amino acids. DNA for the CDR3: TGTGCCAGCAGCAAAGCAGGAGACGAGCAGTACTTC. As protein: CASSKAGDEQYF.

This chain connects TRBV18 to TRBJ2-3, with 8 nucleotides matching TRBD2. V lost 4 bases and J lost 3; bases outside the gene matches: 9. Germline CDR1 and CDR2: KGHSH and LQKENI. This CDR3 contains 16 residues. The CDR3 region is CASSQNSGGGTDTQYF. CDR3 DNA: TGTGCCAGCTCACAGAACAGCGGGGGAGGGACAGATACGCAGTATTTT.

This chain links TRBV18 with TRBJ1-5; 7 nucleotides align to TRBD1. The CDR3 length is 15 residues. CDR1 is KGHSH, CDR2 LQKENI, per germline. With 8 bases clipped from V and 2 bases from J, the junction kept 9 bases outside the gene matches. For the CDR3, the DNA is TGTGCCAGCACAGCGACAGGGATTGGCAATCAGCCCCAGCATTTT. Amino acids: CASTATGIGNQPQHF.

This clone was seen just once. Relative to the germline gene, one junction end is altered; a read error may explain this. The chain employs TRBV6-5 and TRBJ2-5; TRBD1 matches at 7 bases. Germline loops: CDR1 MNHEY, CDR2 SVGAGI. The CDR3 extends over 15 amino acids. The CDR3 DNA is TGTGCCAGCGGTTACTCTGAGGGGGCAGTAGAGACCCAGTACTTC. Amino acids: CASGYSEGAVETQYF.

In its sample, this clone was seen a few times. This chain connects TRBV6-5 to TRBJ2-5, with D tentatively TRBD2 (6 bases). CDR1 is MNHEY and CDR2 is SVGAGI in the germline V gene. CDR3 size: 13 residues. Trimming stripped 10 bases from V and 7 bases from J, with 19 bases between. In DNA form, the CDR3 reads TGTGCCACCCGAGGGACTCAAGAGGGGACCCAGTACTTC. Encoded protein: CATRGTQEGTQYF.

This clone came up once. The rearrangement links TRBV4-2 to TRBJ2-3; 9 nucleotides agree with TRBD2. With 4 bases clipped from V and 4 bases from J, the junction kept 9 bases outside the gene matches. CDR1 is LGHNA and CDR2 is YNFKEQ in the germline V gene. The CDR3 is made up of 16 amino acids. The CDR3 loop reads CASSPLGGGAPDTQYF. CDR3 DNA sequence: TGTGCCAGCAGCCCCCTTGGCGGGGGGGCCCCAGATACGCAGTATTTT.

This clone was observed a handful of times. The chain employs TRBV4-3 and TRBJ1-2, with 8 positions matching TRBD1. This CDR3 is 15 amino acids long. With V trimmed by 4 bases and J by 5 bases, 9 bases remained unmatched. Germline-derived CDR1 and CDR2 are LGHNA and YSLEER. The CDR3: CASSLSDRVNYGYTF. In DNA form, the CDR3 reads TGCGCCAGCAGCCTTTCGGACAGGGTGAATTATGGCTACACCTTC.

J is TRBJ2-2 and V is TRBV30, with 8 bases identical to TRBD2. The CDR3 is 18 residues long. CDR1 is GTSNPN, CDR2 SVGIG, per germline (reference sequence). The V segment lost 0 bases and the J segment 4 bases; nucleotides outside the gene matches: 13. The DNA of the CDR3 is TGTGCCTGGAGTGTACCGCTTAGAGGGACTAGAGGCACCGGGGAGCTGTTTTTT. This codes for CAWSVPLRGTRGTGELFF. Looking up the rest from reference TRBV30 and TRBJ2-2 gives the full variable domain: SQTIHQWPATLVQPVGSPLSLECTVEGTSNPNLYWYRQAAGRGLQLLFYSVGIGQISSEVPQNLSASRPQDRQFILSSKKLLLSDSGFYLCAWSVPLRGTRGTGELFFGEGSRLTVL.

A single count supports this clone. The chain joins TRBV10-3 to TRBJ1-5, with 7 bases fitting TRBD1. The CDR3 has 14 amino acids. Germline V CDR1 and CDR2: ENHRY, SYGVKD. With 4 bases clipped from V and 7 bases from J, the junction kept 7 bases outside the gene matches. DNA of the CDR3: TGTGCCATCAGTGGAACTACAGGGGAACAGCCCCAGCATTTT. This gives the protein CAISGTTGEQPQHF.

The CDR3 DNA follows: TGTGCCAGCAATTTTAGGGGGTACAATGAGCAGTTCTTC. It encodes CASNFRGYNEQFF. The chain combines TRBV2 with TRBJ2-1; tentative D call: TRBD1 (6 bases). Trimming shortened V by 7 bases and J by 4 bases, and 11 bases separated the two germline ends. Germline loops: CDR1 SNHLY, CDR2 FYNNEI. This CDR3 is 13 amino acids long.

J is TRBJ2-7 and V is TRBV7-9; 11 nucleotides match TRBD2. The CDR3 length is 17 residues. The V gene end was trimmed by 1 base and the J gene end by 2 bases; junction bases not matched to a gene: 7. The germline CDR1 and CDR2 sequences are SEHNR and FQNEAQ (reference sequence). The CDR3 DNA follows: TGTGCCAGCAGCTTAGGGGCACTAGCGGGGGAGACCTACGAGCAGTACTTC. Protein product: CASSLGALAGETYEQYF.

The chain combines TRBV18 with TRBJ2-7; D possibly corresponds to TRBD2 (5 bases). V lost 0 bases to trimming and J lost 3 bases, with 12 bases between them. This CDR3 contains 15 residues. CDR1 is KGHSH and CDR2 is LQKENI in the germline V gene. The CDR3 region is CASSPPAAGFYEQYF. CDR3 bases: TGTGCCAGCTCACCACCGGCCGCGGGCTTCTACGAGCAGTACTTC.

V usage is TRBV12-5 and J usage is TRBJ1-4, with D perhaps matching TRBD1 (5 bases). Trimming cost V 5 bases and J 8 bases, with 12 bases left between them. The CDR3 spans 13 residues. Germline CDR1 reads LGHNT; CDR2 reads FRNRAP. CDR3 DNA sequence: TGTGCTAGTGGTGCCCAGGGTATCGAAAAACTGTTTTTT. Residues: CASGAQGIEKLFF.

This clone was observed a handful of times. The rearrangement links TRBV6-1 to TRBJ2-7; D perhaps matches TRBD1 (6 bases). This CDR3 spans 13 amino acids. Between the trimmed V and J ends, which lost 2 bases and 3 bases, there was a span of 8 bases. Germline V gene lookup returns CDR1 MNHNS and CDR2 SASEGT. The CDR3 loop is CASSETGSYEQYF. CDR3 bases: TGTGCCAGCAGTGAAACAGGGAGCTACGAGCAGTACTTC.

V usage is TRBV6-6 and J usage is TRBJ2-5, with D tentatively TRBD1 (6 bases). With 4 bases removed from V and 2 bases from J, the gap between germline ends came to 8 bases. Germline CDR1 reads MNHNY; CDR2 reads SVGAGI (reference sequence). CDR3 length: 13 residues. Here the CDR3 DNA reads TGTGCCAGCAGTTCGACAGGACAAGAGACCCAGTACTTC. Its translation: CASSSTGQETQYF.

The chain joins TRBV5-6 to TRBJ1-4, with 9 bases fitting TRBD1. Germline trimming cut 5 bases from V and 8 bases from J; bases unmatched to any gene: 13. The CDR3 covers 16 residues. The germline V gene encodes CDR1 SGHDT and CDR2 YYEEEE. CDR3 bases: TGTGCCAGCAGTCACCCCGGGACAGGGTTGAGGGAAAAACTGTTTTTT. This gives the protein CASSHPGTGLREKLFF.

Of note for this clone: Within the sample, other DNA sequences also encode this same CDR3. This rearrangement joins TRBV20-1 to TRBJ1-2, with 7 bases identical to TRBD1. CDR1 is DFQATT and CDR2 is SNEGSKA in the germline V gene (reference sequence). This CDR3 contains 11 residues. The J segment lost 6 bases and the V segment lost 5 bases, leaving 3 bases of the junction unmatched. This CDR3 is CSASTGDGYTF. DNA for the CDR3: TGCAGTGCTTCCACAGGGGATGGCTACACCTTC.

This chain links TRBV11-2 with TRBJ1-6, with 9 bases that match TRBD1. V gave up 1 base and J gave up 0 bases; unmatched junction bases: 7. Germline V gene sequence: CDR1 SGHAT, CDR2 FQNNGV. There are 19 residues in the CDR3. The CDR3 DNA reads TGTGCCAGCAGCTTAGGACCGGGACAGGGAAGCTCCTATAATTCACCCCTCCACTTT. Translated, it gives CASSLGPGQGSSYNSPLHF. The full variable domain, completed using reference TRBV11-2 and TRBJ1-6, is EAGVAQSPRYKIIEKRQSVAFWCNPISGHATLYWYQQILGQGPKLLIQFQNNGVVDDSQLPKDRFSAERLKGVDSTLKIQPAKLEDSAVYLCASSLGPGQGSSYNSPLHFGNGTRLTVT.

CDR3 in DNA: TGTGCCAGCAGCGTGGGGGACAGGTCCCTCTCTGGAAACACCATATATTTT. This codes for CASSVGDRSLSGNTIYF. J is TRBJ1-3 and V is TRBV9; 8 positions match TRBD1. The junction had 7 bases not matched to a gene; V was cut back by 2 bases and J by 0 bases. This CDR3 is 17 amino acids long. Per germline, CDR1 SGDLS and CDR2 YYNGEE.

The J gene is TRBJ1-6, the V gene TRBV9; TRBD1 is a possible D gene (6 bases). The germline V gene has CDR1 SGDLS and CDR2 YYNGEE. V dropped 4 bases and J dropped 7 bases, with 18 bases sitting between them. The CDR3 runs 16 residues. The CDR3 nucleotides read TGTGCCAGCAGCTCCCCGGGGGGACACCAAAATTCACCCCTCCACTTT. Its translation: CASSSPGGHQNSPLHF.

The V and J genes are TRBV7-9 and TRBJ2-6, with TRBD1 as a possible D gene (5 bases). Trimming took 1 base from V and 4 from J, leaving 11 bases between them. The CDR3 is made up of 16 amino acids. The germline CDR1 and CDR2 sequences are SEHNR and FQNEAQ (reference sequence). CDR3 sequence: CASSLEGALGANVLTF. CDR3 coding DNA: TGTGCCAGCAGCTTAGAAGGGGCGTTGGGGGCCAACGTCCTGACTTTC. Full variable domain (rest looked up from reference TRBV7-9 and TRBJ2-6): DTGVSQNPRHKITKRGQNVTFRCDPISEHNRLYWYRQTLGQGPEFLTYFQNEAQLEKSRLLSDRFSAERPKGSFSTLEIQRTEQGDSAMYLCASSLEGALGANVLTFGAGSRLTVL.